The T cell receptor (beta chain) described here comes from a study of blood T cells in healthy people across ages. Overall study results and limits: Possibly, changes in expanded clonotypes were confounded because donor CMV status was unknown.

Sample donors were healthy Caucasian individuals that came from Russia, aged roughly 6 to 90. CDR1 and CDR2 from the germline V gene are DFQATT and SNEGSKA (reference sequence). The CDR3 is 13 residues long. Trimming removed 3 bases from V and 2 bases from J, with 11 bases in between. A second roughly 6 to 12 cycle PCR used barcoded and J-beta primers. Through a template-switch adaptor with 12 random nucleotides, each cDNA molecule received a tag. All samples gave at least 2.5 million CDR3-containing paired-end reads. TCRdb reanalysed the 5' RACE reads using MiXCR and keeps one entry per CDR3 protein. This sample has approximately 600,000 distinct CDR3 sequences; approximately 59% occur once, and the top ten carry approximately 37%. In the case of this clonotype: Its target is not known.

This TCR came from a man aged 55 to 70 in good health. The sample was blood. The V and J genes are TRBV20-1 and TRBJ2-7; possible D gene TRBD1, 6 bases. The CDR3 here is CSASTGSAYEQYF. In DNA form, the CDR3 reads TGCAGTGCTAGCACAGGGTCCGCCTACGAGCAGTACTTC.